Here is one TCR beta chain with its context. The entry originates in a study of CD8 T cells in ankylosing spondylitis. TCRdb re-analysed the 5' RACE reads in MiXCR, keeping a single row per CDR3 protein. The sample yields roughly 190,000 distinct CDR3 sequences, around 13% seen once. The sequenced sample consisted of blood, either unsorted or a sorted T cell fraction (not recorded which). This sequence was found in a male donor with ankylosing spondylitis or in good health (not recorded which).

The CDR3 spells CASSPSAARPYNEQFF. The CDR3 DNA sequence: TGTGCCAGCAGCCCTTCGGCAGCGAGGCCCTACAATGAGCAGTTCTTC. The chain recombines TRBV3-1 with TRBJ2-1; D ambiguous. Germline CDR1 reads LGHDT; CDR2 reads YNNKEL (reference sequence). The CDR3 is 16 residues long. Trimming cost V 4 bases and J 2 bases, with 15 bases left between them.